This T cell receptor beta chain was identified in a study of CD8 T cells in Susac syndrome. Findings and limits, study-wide: The relatively small number of individuals in the TCR sequencing and HLA analysis was acknowledged by the study.

Points on this clonotype: Its antigen is unidentified.

The authors carried out high-throughput sequencing of TCR beta. They applied it to CD8+ and CD4+ T cells obtained from blood. Negative isolation was used for CD8+ and CD4+ T cells, and FACS enrichment was applied to TEMRA cells. Reverse transcription of about 0.45 to 1 ug RNA was performed with random hexamers. An immunoSEQ multiplex PCR amplified TCR beta CDR3 over 54 Vbeta and 13 Jbeta. TCRdb re-called the immunoSEQ multiplex PCR reads through MiXCR, storing one row per CDR3 protein. The table includes about 400,000 distinct CDR3 sequences, more than 70% detected once. The V end was cut by 2 bases, the J end by 8 bases, with 10 bases between. Germline V gives CDR1 MNHEY, CDR2 SMNVEV (reference sequence). The CDR3 spans 13 residues.

The receptor comes from a human donor with multiple sclerosis. Sequenced material: CD8+ T cells from PBMCs. The chain employs TRBV27 and TRBJ2-1; D assignment may be TRBD1 or TRBD2 (6 bases each). The CDR3, as DNA: TGTGCCAGCAGTTTAGGGGGGCAGCATGAGCAGTTCTTC. As protein: CASSLGGQHEQFF.